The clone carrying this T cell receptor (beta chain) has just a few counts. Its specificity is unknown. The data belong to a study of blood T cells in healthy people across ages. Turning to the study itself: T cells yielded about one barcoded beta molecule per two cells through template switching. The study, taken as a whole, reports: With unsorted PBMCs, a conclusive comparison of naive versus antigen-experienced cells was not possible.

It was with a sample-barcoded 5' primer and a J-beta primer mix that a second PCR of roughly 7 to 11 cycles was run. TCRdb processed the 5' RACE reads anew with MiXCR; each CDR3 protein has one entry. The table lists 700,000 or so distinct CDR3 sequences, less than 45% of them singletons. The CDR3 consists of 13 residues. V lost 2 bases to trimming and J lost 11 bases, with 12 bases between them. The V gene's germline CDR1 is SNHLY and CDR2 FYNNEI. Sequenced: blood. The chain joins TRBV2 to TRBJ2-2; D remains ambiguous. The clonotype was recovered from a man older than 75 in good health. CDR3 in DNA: TGTGCCAGCAGTGAAAGAGGTTTCTTAGAGCTGTTTTTT. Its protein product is CASSERGFLELFF.